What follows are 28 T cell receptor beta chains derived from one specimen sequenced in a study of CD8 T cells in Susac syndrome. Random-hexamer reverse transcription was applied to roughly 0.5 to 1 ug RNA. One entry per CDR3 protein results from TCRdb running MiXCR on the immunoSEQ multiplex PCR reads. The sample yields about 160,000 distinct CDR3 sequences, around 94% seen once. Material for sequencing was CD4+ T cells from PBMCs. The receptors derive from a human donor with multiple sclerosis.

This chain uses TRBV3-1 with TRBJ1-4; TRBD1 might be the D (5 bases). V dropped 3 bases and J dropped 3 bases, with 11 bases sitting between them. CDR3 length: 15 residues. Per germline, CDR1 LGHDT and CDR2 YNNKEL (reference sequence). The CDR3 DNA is TGTGCCAGCAGCCAGAGGGGCATAGCTAATGAAAAACTGTTTTTT. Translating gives CASSQRGIANEKLFF. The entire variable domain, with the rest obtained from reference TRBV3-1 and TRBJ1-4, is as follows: DTAVSQTPKYLVTQMGNDKSIKCEQNLGHDTMYWYKQDSKKFLKIMFSYNNKELIINETVPNRFSPKSPDKAHLNLHINSLELGDSAVYFCASSQRGIANEKLFFGSGTQLSVL.

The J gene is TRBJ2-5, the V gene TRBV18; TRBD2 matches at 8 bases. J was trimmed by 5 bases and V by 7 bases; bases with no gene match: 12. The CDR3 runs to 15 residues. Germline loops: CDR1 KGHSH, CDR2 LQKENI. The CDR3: CASFSAGAPRETQYF. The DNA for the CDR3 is TGTGCCAGCTTTTCAGCGGGAGCACCCCGGGAGACCCAGTACTTC.

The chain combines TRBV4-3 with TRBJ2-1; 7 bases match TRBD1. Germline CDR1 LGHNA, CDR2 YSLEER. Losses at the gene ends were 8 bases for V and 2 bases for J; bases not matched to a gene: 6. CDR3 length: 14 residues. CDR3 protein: CASGRQGAYNEQFF. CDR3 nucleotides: TGCGCCAGCGGTCGACAGGGTGCCTACAATGAGCAGTTCTTC.

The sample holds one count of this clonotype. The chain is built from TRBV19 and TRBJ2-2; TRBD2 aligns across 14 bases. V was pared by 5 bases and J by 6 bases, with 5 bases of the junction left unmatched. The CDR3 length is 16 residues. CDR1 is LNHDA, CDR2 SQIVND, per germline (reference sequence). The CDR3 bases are TGTGCCAGTAGTTCCGGACTAGCGGGAGGAGCCGGGGAGCTGTTTTTT. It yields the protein CASSSGLAGGAGELFF.

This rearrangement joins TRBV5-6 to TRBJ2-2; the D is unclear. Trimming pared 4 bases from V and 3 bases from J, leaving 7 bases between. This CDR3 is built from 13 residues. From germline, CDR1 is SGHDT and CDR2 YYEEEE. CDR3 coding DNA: TGTGCCAGCAGCCGACCGTACACCGGGGAGCTGTTTTTT. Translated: CASSRPYTGELFF.

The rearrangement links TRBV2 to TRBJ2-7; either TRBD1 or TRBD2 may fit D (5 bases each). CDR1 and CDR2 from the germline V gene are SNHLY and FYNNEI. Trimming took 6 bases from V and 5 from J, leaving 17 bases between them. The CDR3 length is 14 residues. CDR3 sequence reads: CASRFGTGLNEQYF. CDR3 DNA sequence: TGTGCCAGCAGATTCGGGACGGGGCTAAACGAGCAGTACTTC.

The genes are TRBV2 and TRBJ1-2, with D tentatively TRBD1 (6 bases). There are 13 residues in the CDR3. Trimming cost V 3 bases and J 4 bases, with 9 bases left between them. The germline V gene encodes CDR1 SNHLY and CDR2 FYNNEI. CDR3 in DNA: TGTGCCAGCAGTGAGCAGGGGATCTATGGCTACACCTTC. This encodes CASSEQGIYGYTF.

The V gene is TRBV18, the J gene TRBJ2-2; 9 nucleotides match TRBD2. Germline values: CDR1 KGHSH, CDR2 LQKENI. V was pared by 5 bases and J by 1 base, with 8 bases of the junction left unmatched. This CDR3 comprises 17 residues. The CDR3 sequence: CASSSKNSGRNTGELFF. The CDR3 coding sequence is TGTGCCAGCTCATCCAAGAATAGCGGGAGGAACACCGGGGAGCTGTTTTTT.

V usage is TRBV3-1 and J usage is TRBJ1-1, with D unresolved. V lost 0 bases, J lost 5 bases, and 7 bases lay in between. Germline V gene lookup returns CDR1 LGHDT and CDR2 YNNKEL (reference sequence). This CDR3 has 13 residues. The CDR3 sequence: CASSQDSRTEAFF. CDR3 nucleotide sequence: TGTGCCAGCAGCCAAGATTCGAGGACTGAAGCTTTCTTT.

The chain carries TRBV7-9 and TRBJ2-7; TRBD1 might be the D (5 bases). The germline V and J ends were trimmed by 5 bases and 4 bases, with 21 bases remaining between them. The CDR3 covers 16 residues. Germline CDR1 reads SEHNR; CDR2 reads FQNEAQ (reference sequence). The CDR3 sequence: CASSPRIKGRAYEQYF. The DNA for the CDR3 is TGTGCCAGCAGCCCCCGTATCAAGGGCAGGGCGTACGAGCAGTACTTC.

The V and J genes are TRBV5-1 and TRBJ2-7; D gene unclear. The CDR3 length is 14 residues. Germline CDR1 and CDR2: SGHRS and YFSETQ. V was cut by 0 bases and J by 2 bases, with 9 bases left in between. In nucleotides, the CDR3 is TGCGCCAGCAGCTTGGAACCGGGCGCCTACGAGCAGTACTTC. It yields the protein CASSLEPGAYEQYF.

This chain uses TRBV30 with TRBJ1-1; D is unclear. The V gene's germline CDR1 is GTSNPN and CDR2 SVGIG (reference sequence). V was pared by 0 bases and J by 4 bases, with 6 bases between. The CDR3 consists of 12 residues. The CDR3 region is CAWSVGVTEAFF. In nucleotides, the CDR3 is TGTGCCTGGAGTGTGGGTGTCACTGAAGCTTTCTTT.

Here the CDR3 reads CASGQAGVPYEQYF. Written as DNA, the CDR3 is TGTGCCAGCGGGCAGGCGGGAGTTCCCTACGAGCAGTACTTC. The V gene is TRBV6-2 or TRBV6-3, the J gene TRBJ2-7; 7 bases agree with TRBD2. Germline CDR1 reads MNHEY; CDR2 reads SVGEGT. The V and J ends lost 8 bases and 2 bases, in that order; junction bases with no gene match: 9. The CDR3 runs 14 residues.

The CDR3 DNA reads as TGCAGTGCTAGCTCGAACACTGAAGCTTTCTTT. Translated, it gives CSASSNTEAFF. V usage is TRBV20-1 and J usage is TRBJ1-1; D remains unclear. The CDR3 sequence is 11 residues long. The V end lost 3 bases, the J end lost 1 base, and 3 bases lay between the germline ends. Per the germline V gene, CDR1 is DFQATT and CDR2 is SNEGSKA (reference sequence).

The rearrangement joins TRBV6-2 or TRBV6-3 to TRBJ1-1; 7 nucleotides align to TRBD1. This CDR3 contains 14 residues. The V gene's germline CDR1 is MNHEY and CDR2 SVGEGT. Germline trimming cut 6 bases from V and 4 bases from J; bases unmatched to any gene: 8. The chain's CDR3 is CASSPGQAGTEAFF. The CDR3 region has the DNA TGTGCCAGCAGCCCCGGACAGGCAGGCACTGAAGCTTTCTTT.

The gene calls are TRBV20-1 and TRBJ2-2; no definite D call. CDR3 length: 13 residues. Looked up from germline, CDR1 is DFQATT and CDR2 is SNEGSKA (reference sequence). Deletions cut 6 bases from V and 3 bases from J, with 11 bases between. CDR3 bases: TGCAGTGCCGCGAAAAGCGACACCGGGGAGCTGTTTTTT. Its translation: CSAAKSDTGELFF.

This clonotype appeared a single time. The CDR3 loop is CSAYGERDILNTEAFF. CDR3 in DNA: TGCAGTGCTTATGGGGAAAGGGACATACTGAACACTGAAGCTTTCTTT. The chain couples TRBV20-1 to TRBJ1-1; TRBD1 might be the D (6 bases). The length of the CDR3 is 16 residues. Trimming left V 5 bases short and J 0 bases short, with 19 bases between. Germline lookup yields CDR1 DFQATT and CDR2 SNEGSKA (reference sequence).

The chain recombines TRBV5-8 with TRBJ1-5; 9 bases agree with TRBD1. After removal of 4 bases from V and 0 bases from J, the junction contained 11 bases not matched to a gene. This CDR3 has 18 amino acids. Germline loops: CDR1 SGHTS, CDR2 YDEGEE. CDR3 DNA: TGTGCCAGCAGCCCACCGGGACAGGGATCATATAGCAATCAGCCCCAGCATTTT. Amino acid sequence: CASSPPGQGSYSNQPQHF.

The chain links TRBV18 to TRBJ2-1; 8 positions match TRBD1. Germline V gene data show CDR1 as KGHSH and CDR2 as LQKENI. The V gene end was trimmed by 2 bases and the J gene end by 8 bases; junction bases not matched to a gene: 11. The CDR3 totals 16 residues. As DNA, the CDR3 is TGTGCCAGCTCACCATCCCCCGGGACAGGAGGCTATGAGCAGTTCTTC. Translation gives CASSPSPGTGGYEQFF.

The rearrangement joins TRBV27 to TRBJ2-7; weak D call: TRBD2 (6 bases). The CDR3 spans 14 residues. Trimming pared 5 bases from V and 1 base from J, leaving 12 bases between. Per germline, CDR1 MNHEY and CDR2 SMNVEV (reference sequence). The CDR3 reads CASSRSGNSYEQYF. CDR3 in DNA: TGTGCCAGCAGTCGTAGCGGAAATTCCTACGAGCAGTACTTC.

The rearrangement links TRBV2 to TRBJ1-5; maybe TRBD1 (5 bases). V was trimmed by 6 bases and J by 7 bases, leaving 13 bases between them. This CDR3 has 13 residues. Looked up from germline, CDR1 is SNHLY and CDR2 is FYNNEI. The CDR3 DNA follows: TGTGCCAGCAGGACTTCAGGGTACCAGCCCCAGCATTTT. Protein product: CASRTSGYQPQHF.

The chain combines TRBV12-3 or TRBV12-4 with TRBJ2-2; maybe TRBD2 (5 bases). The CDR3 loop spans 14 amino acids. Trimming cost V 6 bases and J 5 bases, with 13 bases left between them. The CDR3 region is CASRVTRETGELFF. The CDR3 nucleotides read TGTGCCAGCAGAGTAACCCGGGAAACCGGGGAGCTGTTTTTT.

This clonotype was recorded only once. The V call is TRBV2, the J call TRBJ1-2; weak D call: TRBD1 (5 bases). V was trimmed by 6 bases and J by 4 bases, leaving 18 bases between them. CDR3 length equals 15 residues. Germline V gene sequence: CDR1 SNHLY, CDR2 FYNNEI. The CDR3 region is CASSRQSTRGYGYTF. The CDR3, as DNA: TGTGCCAGCAGCAGACAGTCAACAAGGGGCTATGGCTACACCTTC.

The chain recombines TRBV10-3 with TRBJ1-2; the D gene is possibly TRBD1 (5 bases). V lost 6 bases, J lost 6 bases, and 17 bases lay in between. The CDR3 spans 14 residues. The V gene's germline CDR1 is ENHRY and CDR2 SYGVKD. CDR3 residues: CAISSLGPGDGYTF. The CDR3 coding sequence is TGTGCCATCAGCTCTCTGGGACCCGGTGATGGCTACACCTTC.

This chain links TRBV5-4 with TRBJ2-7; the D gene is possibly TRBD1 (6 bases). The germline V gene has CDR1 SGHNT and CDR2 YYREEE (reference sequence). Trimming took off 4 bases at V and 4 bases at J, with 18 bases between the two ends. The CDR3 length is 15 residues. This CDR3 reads CASSPQMGQMYEQYF. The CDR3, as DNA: TGTGCCAGCAGCCCCCAAATGGGACAAATGTACGAGCAGTACTTC.

This chain's CDR3 is CATSVPGTSGLNEQFF. Written as DNA, the CDR3 is TGTGCCACCAGTGTCCCCGGGACTAGCGGTCTGAATGAGCAGTTCTTC. The genes are TRBV24-1 and TRBJ2-1; TRBD2 agrees at 11 bases. The V and J ends lost 5 bases and 7 bases, in that order; junction bases with no gene match: 9. This CDR3 contains 16 residues. The germline V gene has CDR1 KGHDR and CDR2 SFDVKD.

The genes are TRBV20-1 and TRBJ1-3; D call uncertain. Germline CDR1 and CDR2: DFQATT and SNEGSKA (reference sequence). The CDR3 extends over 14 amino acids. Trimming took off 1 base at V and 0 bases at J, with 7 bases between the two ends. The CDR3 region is CSARAASSGNTIYF. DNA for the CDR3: TGCAGTGCTAGAGCGGCTAGCTCTGGAAACACCATATATTTT.

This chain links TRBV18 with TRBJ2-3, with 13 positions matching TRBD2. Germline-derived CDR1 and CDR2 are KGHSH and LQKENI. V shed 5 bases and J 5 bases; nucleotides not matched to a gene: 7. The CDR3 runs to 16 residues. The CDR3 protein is CASSTRLAGGGDTQYF. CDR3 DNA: TGTGCCAGCTCAACCCGACTAGCGGGAGGTGGAGATACGCAGTATTTT.